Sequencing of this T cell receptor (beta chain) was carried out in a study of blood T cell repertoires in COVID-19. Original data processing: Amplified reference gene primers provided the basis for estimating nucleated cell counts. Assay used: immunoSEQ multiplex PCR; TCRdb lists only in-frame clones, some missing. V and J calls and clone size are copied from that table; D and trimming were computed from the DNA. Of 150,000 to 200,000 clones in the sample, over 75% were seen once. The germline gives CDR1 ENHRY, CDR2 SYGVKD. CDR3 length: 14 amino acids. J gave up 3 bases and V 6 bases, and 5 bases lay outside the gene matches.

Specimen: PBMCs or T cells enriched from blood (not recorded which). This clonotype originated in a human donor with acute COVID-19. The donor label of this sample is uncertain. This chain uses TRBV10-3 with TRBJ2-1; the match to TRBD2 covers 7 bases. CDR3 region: CAISSGGSYNEQFF. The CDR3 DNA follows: TGTGCCATCAGCTCCGGGGGGAGCTACAATGAGCAGTTCTTC.